What follows are 6 T cell receptor beta chains derived from one specimen sequenced in a study of a mutant IDH1 vaccine in newly diagnosed glioma. The time point was: week 11, during vaccination. Topical imiquimod accompanied each vaccine dose, which consisted of 300 ug of mutant IDH1 20-mer peptide. Here immunoSEQ multiplex PCR was the method, and the copy in TCRdb shows in-frame clones only, minus some. The sample yields tens of thousands of clones, about 70% seen once. Antigens of these TCRs are unknown. The sequenced sample was peripheral blood mononuclear cells (PBMCs), obtained from a glioma patient whose treatment included an IDH1 peptide vaccine. The receptors here all came from a man younger than 35 with glioma. Some clones in this sample may be carry-over from other donors' samples.

The chain uses TRBV7-2 and TRBJ1-2; weak D call: TRBD1 (5 bases). Germline V gives CDR1 SGHTA, CDR2 FQGNSA. V lost 0 bases to trimming and J lost 4 bases, with 6 bases between them. This CDR3 contains 13 residues. CDR3 protein: CASSLAGAYGYTF. The CDR3 bases are TGTGCCAGCAGCTTAGCAGGGGCCTATGGCTACACCTTC.

The chain is built from TRBV30 and TRBJ2-5; tentative D call: TRBD2 (6 bases). The CDR3 has 13 amino acids. Per germline, CDR1 GTSNPN and CDR2 SVGIG (reference sequence). V lost 2 bases to trimming and J lost 5 bases, with 12 bases between them. The CDR3 DNA is TGTGCCTGGAGTATAATCCGGGGGGAGACCCAGTACTTC. Its translation is CAWSIIRGETQYF.

CDR3 loop: CASSYETLGYTF. CDR3 DNA: TGTGCCAGCAGTTACGAGACACTCGGCTACACCTTC. The genes are TRBV6-6 and TRBJ1-2; no firm D call. Germline CDR1 and CDR2: MNHNY and SVGAGI (reference sequence). The CDR3 has 12 residues. V lost 2 bases, J lost 8 bases, and 9 bases lay in between.

V usage is TRBV27 and J usage is TRBJ1-4; D possibly corresponds to TRBD1 (6 bases). Germline lookup yields CDR1 MNHEY and CDR2 SMNVEV (reference sequence). V was shortened by 5 bases and J by 3 bases, with 13 bases between the two germline ends. CDR3 length: 15 amino acids. In DNA form, the CDR3 reads TGTGCCAGCAGTGTAACAGGGTCTTCTAATGAAAAACTGTTTTTT. Residues: CASSVTGSSNEKLFF.

V usage is TRBV30 and J usage is TRBJ1-5; D may be TRBD1 (5 bases). The CDR3 extends over 13 amino acids. Germline values: CDR1 GTSNPN, CDR2 SVGIG (reference sequence). V dropped 2 bases and J dropped 11 bases, with 16 bases sitting between them. CDR3 coding DNA: TGTGCCTGGAGTCCCGGCCCGGCCAGGGCCCAGCATTTT. Amino acids: CAWSPGPARAQHF.

The chain couples TRBV9 to TRBJ2-1; TRBD2 matches 9 bases. CDR3 length: 15 residues. Trimming at V came to 6 bases and at J to 3 bases, leaving 7 bases not matched to a gene. Germline CDR1 is SGDLS and CDR2 is YYNGEE. Written as DNA, the CDR3 is TGTGCCAGCACCCCGGGGCGGGGGGGCTACAATGAGCAGTTCTTC. Translating it yields CASTPGRGGYNEQFF. Based on the CDR3 plus reference TRBV9 and TRBJ2-1, the full variable domain is DSGVTQTPKHLITATGQRVTLRCSPRSGDLSVYWYQQSLDQGLQFLIQYYNGEERAKGNILERFSAQQFPDLHSELNLSSLELGDSALYFCASTPGRGGYNEQFFGPGTRLTVL.